The clone carrying this T cell receptor (beta chain) was observed once. The data are from a study of shared clonotypes between healthy human individuals. Study summary: Aged between 18 and 49, the donors were a couple of women and three men.

The CDR3 is 14 residues long. CDR1 is MDHEN, CDR2 SYDVKM, per germline. Trimming left V 2 bases short and J 2 bases short, with 10 bases between. The naive CD8 population came from CD45RO-negative cells selected for CCR7, without terminally differentiated effector memory CD45RA+ cells. Measured with immunoSEQ multiplex PCR; TCRdb has only the in-frame clones, and not every one. The sample gives under 600,000 clones, roughly 98% of which show up once; 0.25% to 0.35% is in the top ten. Sequenced: naive CD8+ T cells sorted from blood. J is TRBJ2-7 and V is TRBV28; perhaps TRBD1 as D (5 bases). This receptor was identified in a young man in good health. CDR3 DNA sequence: TGTGCCAGCAGTTTACCGACAGTCACCTACGAGCAGTACTTC. Translating it yields CASSLPTVTYEQYF.